These T cell receptor beta chains were read from a single sample in a study of shared clonotypes between healthy human individuals. TCRdb's copy holds only in-frame clones and misses some; the assay was immunoSEQ multiplex PCR. The sample contains roughly 590,000 clones, around 95% of which appear only once. Material for sequencing was naive CD8+ T cells sorted from blood. All receptors derive from a woman between 25 and 40 years old in good health. The CDR3 runs from the conserved cysteine through the conserved F or W. Each record gives: clone size, D gene, J gene, V gene, CDR3 protein, CDR3 DNA. A D gene is named only where the DNA matches it firmly. Clone size, where shown, is once, few, many, or a class for clones that have expanded.

>NA|TRBD1|TRBJ2-5|TRBV9
CASDRGGETQYF
TGTGCCAGTGACAGGGGCGGCGAGACCCAGTACTTC
>NA|NA|TRBJ2-6|TRBV30
CAWSRGSGANVLTF
TGTGCCTGGAGTCGGGGGTCAGGGGCCAACGTCCTGACTTTC
>NA|NA|TRBJ2-7|TRBV7-6
CASSLGLNYEQYF
TGTGCCAGCAGCTTAGGGCTAAACTACGAGCAGTACTTC
>NA|TRBD2|TRBJ2-3|TRBV30
CAWETSGTDTQYF
TGTGCCTGGGAGACTAGCGGCACAGATACGCAGTATTTT
>NA|NA|TRBJ1-4|TRBV7-9
CASSQGSTNEKLFF
TGTGCCAGCAGCCAGGGTTCAACTAATGAAAAACTGTTTTTT
>NA|NA|TRBJ2-1|TRBV27
CASSADISSYNEQFF
TGTGCCAGCAGTGCCGACATCAGCTCCTACAATGAGCAGTTCTTC
>NA|NA|TRBJ2-7|TRBV27
CASKMVLASYEQYF
TGTGCCAGCAAAATGGTTCTAGCGAGCTACGAGCAGTACTTC
>NA|TRBD2|TRBJ2-7|TRBV7-6
CASSLSAGVSREQYF
TGTGCCAGCAGCTTAAGCGCGGGAGTGTCTCGCGAGCAGTACTTC
>NA|NA|TRBJ1-1|TRBV10-1
CASSVHRDTEAFF
TGCGCCAGCAGTGTGCACAGGGACACTGAAGCTTTCTTT
>NA|NA|TRBJ1-5|TRBV11-2
CASSLVFATNSNQPQHF
TGTGCCAGCAGCTTAGTTTTCGCCACAAACAGCAATCAGCCCCAGCATTTT
>NA|NA|TRBJ2-1|TRBV7-9
CAIIASTYNEQFF
TGTGCCATCATAGCGTCTACCTACAATGAGCAGTTCTTC
>NA|NA|TRBJ2-7|TRBV29-1
CSVLGAGATYEQYF
TGCAGCGTCCTCGGAGCAGGAGCGACCTACGAGCAGTACTTC
>NA|NA|TRBJ2-5|TRBV6-6
CASSEESLETQYF
TGTGCCAGCAGCGAGGAGAGCTTAGAGACCCAGTACTTC
>NA|TRBD2|TRBJ2-1|TRBV7-9
CASSFPPTSADRAEQFF
TGTGCCAGCAGCTTCCCACCGACTAGCGCCGATAGGGCTGAGCAGTTCTTC
>once|NA|TRBJ1-1|TRBV30
CAWSVGVGMNTEAFF
TGTGCCTGGAGTGTAGGGGTGGGGATGAACACTGAAGCTTTCTTT
>NA|TRBD1|TRBJ2-7|TRBV19
CASSIVGQDRGEQYF
TGTGCCAGTAGTATAGTTGGACAGGACAGGGGCGAGCAGTACTTC
>NA|TRBD1|TRBJ2-7|TRBV4-1
CASSWDREIEAYEQYF
TGCGCCAGCAGCTGGGACAGGGAGATCGAGGCCTACGAGCAGTACTTC
>NA|NA|TRBJ2-3|TRBV27
CASSLFPTDTQYF
TGTGCCAGCAGTTTATTTCCCACAGATACGCAGTATTTT
>NA|NA|TRBJ2-7|TRBV19
CASSIREQHWEQYF
TGTGCCAGTAGTATCCGGGAACAACATTGGGAGCAGTACTTC
>NA|TRBD2|TRBJ2-1|TRBV15
CAVSGRAYNEQFF
TGTGCCGTTAGCGGGAGGGCCTACAATGAGCAGTTCTTC
>NA|NA|TRBJ2-7|TRBV4-1
CASSQEQGYYEQYF
TGCGCCAGCAGCCAAGAACAGGGATACTACGAGCAGTACTTC
>NA|NA|TRBJ1-1|TRBV27
CASSRGPGTNTEAFF
TGTGCCAGCAGCCGGGGACCTGGTACGAACACTGAAGCTTTCTTT
>NA|TRBD2|TRBJ2-1|TRBV7-9
CASSPGTTLHSSYNEQFF
TGTGCCAGCAGTCCCGGGACTACCCTACATAGCTCCTACAATGAGCAGTTCTTC
>few|NA|TRBJ2-7|TRBV7-9
CASSYPGARAHEQYF
TGTGCCAGCAGCTATCCGGGAGCTCGGGCCCACGAGCAGTACTTC
>NA|NA|TRBJ2-5|TRBV18
CASSPPEGKETQYF
TGTGCCAGCTCACCACCGGAGGGGAAAGAGACCCAGTACTTC